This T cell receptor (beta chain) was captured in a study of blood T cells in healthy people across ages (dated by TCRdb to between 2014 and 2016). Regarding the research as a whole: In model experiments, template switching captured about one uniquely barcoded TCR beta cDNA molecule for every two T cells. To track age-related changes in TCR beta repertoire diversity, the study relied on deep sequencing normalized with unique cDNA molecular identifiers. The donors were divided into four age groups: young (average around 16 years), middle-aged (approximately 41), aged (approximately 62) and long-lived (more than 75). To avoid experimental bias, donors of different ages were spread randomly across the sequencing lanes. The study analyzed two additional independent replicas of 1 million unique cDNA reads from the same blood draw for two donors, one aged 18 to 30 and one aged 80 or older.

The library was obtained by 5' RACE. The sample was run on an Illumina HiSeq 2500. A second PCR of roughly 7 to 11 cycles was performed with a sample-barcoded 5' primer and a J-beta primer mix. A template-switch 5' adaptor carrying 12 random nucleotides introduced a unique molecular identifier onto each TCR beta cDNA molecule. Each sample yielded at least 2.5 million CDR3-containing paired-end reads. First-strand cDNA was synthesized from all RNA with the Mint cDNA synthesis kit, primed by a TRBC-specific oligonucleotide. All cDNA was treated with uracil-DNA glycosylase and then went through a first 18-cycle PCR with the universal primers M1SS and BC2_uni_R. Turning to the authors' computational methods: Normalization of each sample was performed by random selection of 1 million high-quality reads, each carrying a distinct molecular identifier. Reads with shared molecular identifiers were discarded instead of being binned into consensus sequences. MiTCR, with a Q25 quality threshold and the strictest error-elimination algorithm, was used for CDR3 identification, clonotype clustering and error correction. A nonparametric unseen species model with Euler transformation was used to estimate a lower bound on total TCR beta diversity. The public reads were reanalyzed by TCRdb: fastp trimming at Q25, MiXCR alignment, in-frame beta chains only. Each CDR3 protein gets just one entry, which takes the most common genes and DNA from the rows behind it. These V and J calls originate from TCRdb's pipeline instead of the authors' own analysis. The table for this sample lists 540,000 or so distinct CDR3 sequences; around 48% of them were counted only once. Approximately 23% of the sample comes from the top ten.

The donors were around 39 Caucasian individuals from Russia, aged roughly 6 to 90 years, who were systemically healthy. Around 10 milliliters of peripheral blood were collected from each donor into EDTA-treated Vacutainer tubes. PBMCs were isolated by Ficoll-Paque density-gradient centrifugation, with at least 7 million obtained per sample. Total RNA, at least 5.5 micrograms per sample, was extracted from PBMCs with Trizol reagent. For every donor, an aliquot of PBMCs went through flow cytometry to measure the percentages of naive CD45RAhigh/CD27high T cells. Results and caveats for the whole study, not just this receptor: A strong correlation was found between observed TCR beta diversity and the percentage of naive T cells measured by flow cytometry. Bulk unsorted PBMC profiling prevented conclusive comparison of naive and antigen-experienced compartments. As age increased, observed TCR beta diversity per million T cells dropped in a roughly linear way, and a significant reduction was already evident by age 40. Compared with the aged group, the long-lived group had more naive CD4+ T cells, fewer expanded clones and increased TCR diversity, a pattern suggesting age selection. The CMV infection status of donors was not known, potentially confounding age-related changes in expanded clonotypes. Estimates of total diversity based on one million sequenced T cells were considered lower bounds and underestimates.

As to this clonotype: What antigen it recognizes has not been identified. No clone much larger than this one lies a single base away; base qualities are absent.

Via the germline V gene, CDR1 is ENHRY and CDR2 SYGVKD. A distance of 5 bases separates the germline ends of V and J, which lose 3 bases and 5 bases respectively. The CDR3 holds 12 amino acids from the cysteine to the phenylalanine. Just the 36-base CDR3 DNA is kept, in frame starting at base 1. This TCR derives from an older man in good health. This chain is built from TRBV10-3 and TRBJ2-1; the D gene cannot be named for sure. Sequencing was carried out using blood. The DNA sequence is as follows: TGTGCCATCAGTGATTTTGACAATGAGCAGTTCTTC. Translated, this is CAISDFDNEQFF.